This T cell receptor (beta chain) was profiled in a study of Graves' ophthalmopathy and Graves' hyperthyroidism. Donors with ophthalmopathy: moderate-to-severe activity, CAS ≥3, NOSPECS ≥4, duration under 3 months. Details on this clonotype: One end of the junction is discordant with germline, which a read error may explain.

CDR1 and CDR2 from the germline V gene are SEHNR and FQNEAQ (reference sequence). The length of the CDR3 is 17 residues. Amplified material comprised TCR beta CDR3 regions derived from RNA transcripts. RT-PCR was first run with HTBI primers, then multiplex PCR in a second round. TCRdb fed the multiplex PCR reads into MiXCR, producing one record per CDR3 protein. This sample has about 660,000 distinct CDR3 sequences; roughly two fifths occur once, and the top ten carry 3.3%. The chain has TRBV7-9 and TRBJ1-1, with 7 bases aligning to TRBD1. The sample taken for sequencing was peripheral blood. This receptor was obtained from an adult man with Graves' ophthalmopathy. CDR3 loop: CASTLEGAGKLRTEAFF. The CDR3 region has the DNA TGTGCCAGCACCTTAGAGGGGGCGGGGAAGCTAAGAACTGAAGCTTTCTTT.